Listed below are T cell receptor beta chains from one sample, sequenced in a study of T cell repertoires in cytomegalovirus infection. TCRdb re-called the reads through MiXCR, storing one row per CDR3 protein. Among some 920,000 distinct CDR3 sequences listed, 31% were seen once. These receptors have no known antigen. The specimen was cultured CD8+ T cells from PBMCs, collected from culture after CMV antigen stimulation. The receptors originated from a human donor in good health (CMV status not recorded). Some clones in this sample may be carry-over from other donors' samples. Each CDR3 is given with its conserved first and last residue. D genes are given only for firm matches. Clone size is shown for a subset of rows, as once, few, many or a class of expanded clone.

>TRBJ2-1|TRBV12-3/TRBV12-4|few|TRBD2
TGTGCCAGCAGCTCGGGGGGAGGTACAGTCTATGAGCAGTTCTTC
CASSSGGGTVYEQFF
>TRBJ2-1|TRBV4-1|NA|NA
TGCGCCAGCAGCCTTTTGACAGAGTCTTTCAATGAGCAGTTCTTC
CASSLLTESFNEQFF
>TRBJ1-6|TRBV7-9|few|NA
TGTGCCAGCAGCCCCCTTGTGGGGGTTAATTCACCCCTCCACTTT
CASSPLVGVNSPLHF
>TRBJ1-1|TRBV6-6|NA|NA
TGTGCCAGCAGTGGGCGGACACGCGATCCCTGGGACACTGAAGCTTTCTTT
CASSGRTRDPWDTEAFF
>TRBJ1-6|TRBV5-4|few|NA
TGTGCCAGCAGCCCCGGCGAGAATTCACCCCTCCACTTT
CASSPGENSPLHF
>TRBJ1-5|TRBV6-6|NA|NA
TGTGCCAGCGGGGCTCTCGACCCATTCCAGCCCCAGCATTTT
CASGALDPFQPQHF
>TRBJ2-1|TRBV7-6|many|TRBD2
TGTGCCAGCAGCTTAGCTCAAGCGGGGGGGCGCAATGAGCAGTTCTTC
CASSLAQAGGRNEQFF
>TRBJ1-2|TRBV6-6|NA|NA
TGTGCCAGCAGTTACTCGTCCTGGGGAGGCTACACCTTC
CASSYSSWGGYTF
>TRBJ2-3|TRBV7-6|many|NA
TGTGCCAGCAGCTCCCGAGGGGCCGCAGATACGCAGTATTTT
CASSSRGAADTQYF
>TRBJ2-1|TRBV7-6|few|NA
TGTGCCAGCAGCACTGAACGGGACATTATATACAATGAGCAGTTCTTC
CASSTERDIIYNEQFF
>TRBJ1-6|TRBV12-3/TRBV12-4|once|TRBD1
TGTGCCAGCAGTTTAGGATCAAGGGGGCCCCGTAAGTCCCTCCACTTT
CASSLGSRGPRKSLHF
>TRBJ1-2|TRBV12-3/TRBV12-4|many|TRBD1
TGTGCCAGCAGTTTAGCGATGGGACAGGGGGATGGCTACACCTTC
CASSLAMGQGDGYTF
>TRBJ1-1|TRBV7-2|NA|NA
TGTGCCAGCAGCATCGGACAGACTGAAGCTTTCTTT
CASSIGQTEAFF
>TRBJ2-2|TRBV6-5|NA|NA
TGTGCCAGCAGTTACTCGCCGGGGGGCCTGACCGGGGAGCTGTTTTTT
CASSYSPGGLTGELFF
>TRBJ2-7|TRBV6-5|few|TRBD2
TGTGCCAGCAGCCCCGGGACTAGCGGGGGCCCCCCTGAGCAGTACTTC
CASSPGTSGGPPEQYF
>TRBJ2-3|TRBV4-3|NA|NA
TGCGCCAGCAGCCAAGATCCGGCGGGCCCAGATACGCAGTATTTT
CASSQDPAGPDTQYF
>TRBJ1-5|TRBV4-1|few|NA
TGCGCCAGCAGCCCACGCGCGGGGGGCCAGCCCCAGCATTTT
CASSPRAGGQPQHF
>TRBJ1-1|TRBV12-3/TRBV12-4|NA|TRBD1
TGTGCCAGCACCTGGACAGGTCTGAACACTGAAGCTTTCTTT
CASTWTGLNTEAFF
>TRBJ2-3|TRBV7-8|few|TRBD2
TGTGCCAGCAGCTTGCCGGGACTAGCGGGGGGGCCGGATACGCAGTATTTT
CASSLPGLAGGPDTQYF
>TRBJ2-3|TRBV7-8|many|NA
TGTGCCAGCACCCCACTTGCAGGGAGTGGCACAGATACGCAGTATTTT
CASTPLAGSGTDTQYF
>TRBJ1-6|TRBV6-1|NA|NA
TGTGCCAGTTCGGACGGGGTGGCGTCACCCCTCCACTTT
CASSDGVASPLHF
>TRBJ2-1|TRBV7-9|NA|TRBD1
TGTGCCAGCAGCTTCTTGGACAGGGTAGATGAGCAGTTCTTC
CASSFLDRVDEQFF
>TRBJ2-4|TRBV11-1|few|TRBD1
TGTGCCAGCAGACATAGGGGGCCCATTCAGTACTTC
CASRHRGPIQYF
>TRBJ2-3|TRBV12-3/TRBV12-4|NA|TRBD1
TGTGCCAGCAGTACCTTGGGACAGCACACAGATACGCAGTATTTT
CASSTLGQHTDTQYF
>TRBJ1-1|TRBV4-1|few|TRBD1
TGCGCCAGCAGCCAAGAGGGTGGGACAGGGATGCGGGTCACTGAAGCTTTCTTT
CASSQEGGTGMRVTEAFF
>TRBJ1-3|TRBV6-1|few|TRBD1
TGTGCCAGCAGGGCCGGGACAGGGGCCTCTGGAAACACCATATATTTT
CASRAGTGASGNTIYF
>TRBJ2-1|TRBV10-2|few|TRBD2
TGCGCCAGCAGTGATTTCGGCGGGGGGGGCTACAATGAGCAGTTCTTC
CASSDFGGGGYNEQFF
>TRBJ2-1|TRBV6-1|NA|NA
TGTGCCAGCAGTGAAGCCTACCCGAGTGCCTACAATGAGCAGTTCTTC
CASSEAYPSAYNEQFF
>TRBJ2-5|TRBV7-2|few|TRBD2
TGTGCCAGCAGCTTACTAGCGGGGGGCGATCAGTACTTC
CASSLLAGGDQYF
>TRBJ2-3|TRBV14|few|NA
TGTGCCAGCAGCCCGTTCCTGGGGAGTTCAGATACGCAGTATTTT
CASSPFLGSSDTQYF